One and the same sample provided the 13 T cell receptor beta chains below, sequenced in a study of blood T cell repertoires in COVID-19 (dated by TCRdb to about 2020). Library generation was performed with the immunoSEQ multiplex PCR assay. TCRdb re-hosts the immuneACCESS table, in-frame sequences only. Its copies lack some clones; in the studies checked, an unresolved V gene accounts for under half of them, and the cause for the rest is not known. In this sample the table shows approximately 230,000 clones, 65% to 90% of which occur a single time. The ten largest clones represent 4% to 6% of the sample. The sequencing sample was made of peripheral blood. The receptor source for this set is an elderly woman with active or convalescent COVID-19.

J is TRBJ2-2 and V is TRBV24-1, with D possibly matching TRBD1 (6 bases). The V end lost 6 bases, the J end lost 5 bases, and 15 bases lay between the germline ends. The CDR3 extends over 15 amino acids. Germline-derived CDR1 and CDR2 are KGHDR and SFDVKD. CDR3 in DNA: TGTGCCACCAGTAAAACCGGGACACCTACCGGGGAGCTGTTTTTT. Amino acids: CATSKTGTPTGELFF.

This chain joins TRBV19 and TRBJ1-2; the D is unclear. This CDR3 is built from 16 residues. The V end lost 0 bases, the J end lost 7 bases, and 18 bases lay between the germline ends. Germline CDR1 reads LNHDA; CDR2 reads SQIVND (reference sequence). DNA of the CDR3: TGTGCCAGTAGTATAGAAGTACGGACTCCCGTCTTTGGCTACACCTTC. It is translated as CASSIEVRTPVFGYTF. Full variable domain (outside the CDR3, taken from reference TRBV19 and TRBJ1-2): DGGITQSPKYLFRKEGQNVTLSCEQNLNHDAMYWYRQDPGQGLRLIYYSQIVNDFQKGDIAEGYSVSREKKESFPLTVTSAQKNPTAFYLCASSIEVRTPVFGYTFGSGTRLTVV.

The chain joins TRBV7-9 to TRBJ2-1, with D uncertain. V lost 0 bases, J lost 8 bases, and 11 bases lay in between. This CDR3 spans 14 amino acids. Germline values: CDR1 SEHNR, CDR2 FQNEAQ (reference sequence). The CDR3 nucleotides read TGTGCCAGCAGCTTAGCTCCCCTCCCGTATGAGCAGTTCTTC. Its protein is CASSLAPLPYEQFF.

The chain uses TRBV2 and TRBJ1-4; TRBD1 is a possible D gene (5 bases). Germline V gene sequence: CDR1 SNHLY, CDR2 FYNNEI. The V gene lost 7 bases and the J gene lost 4 bases, with 16 bases spanning the gap. CDR3 length: 15 amino acids. The CDR3 loop reads CASTGDGGFNEKLFF. DNA for the CDR3: TGTGCCAGCACTGGAGATGGGGGGTTTAATGAAAAACTGTTTTTT. Combining the CDR3 with reference TRBV2 and TRBJ1-4 gives the whole variable domain EPEVTQTPSHQVTQMGQEVILRCVPISNHLYFYWYRQILGQKVEFLVSFYNNEISEKSEIFDDQFSVERPDGSNFTLKIRSTKLEDSAMYFCASTGDGGFNEKLFFGSGTQLSVL.

The rearrangement joins TRBV9 to TRBJ2-7; D is perhaps TRBD2 (5 bases). There are 13 residues in the CDR3. Germline lookup yields CDR1 SGDLS and CDR2 YYNGEE. Trimming pared 2 bases from V and 4 bases from J, leaving 10 bases between. The CDR3 DNA reads as TGTGCCAGCAGCGTCGGGAACGGTTACGAGCAGTACTTC. Its protein product is CASSVGNGYEQYF.

The rearrangement links TRBV3-1 (or the pseudogene TRBV3-2) to TRBJ2-1; 8 positions match TRBD2. This CDR3 contains 15 residues. Germline V lookup: CDR1 LGHDT, CDR2 YNNKEL (reference sequence). V lost 1 base to trimming and J lost 5 bases; unmatched junction nucleotides: 4. CDR3 nucleotides: TGTGCCAGCAGCCAAGGTGTAGCGGGGAACAATGAGCAGTTCTTC. This encodes CASSQGVAGNNEQFF.

V usage is TRBV30 and J usage is TRBJ1-6; no definite D call. From germline, CDR1 is GTSNPN and CDR2 SVGIG (reference sequence). Trimming removed 0 bases at V and 10 bases at J, with 22 bases between. The CDR3 totals 17 residues. The CDR3 bases are TGTGCCTGGAGTGTACTAGGGCGCCTCCAAGCCCCCTCACCCCTCCACTTT. Translated, it gives CAWSVLGRLQAPSPLHF.

The J gene is TRBJ2-5, the V gene TRBV4-2, with a weak D call TRBD2 (6 bases). The CDR3 has 19 amino acids. Germline CDR1 is LGHNA and CDR2 is YNFKEQ. The V and J ends lost 4 bases and 5 bases respectively, with 29 bases between them. The CDR3 DNA is TGTGCCAGCAGCCTTCGCCCCCCAGGCGGTGTGGCGGGGCGGGAGACCCAGTACTTC. Its protein is CASSLRPPGGVAGRETQYF.

The chain joins TRBV28 to TRBJ1-6; D perhaps matches TRBD1 (6 bases). Trimming took off 5 bases at V and 10 bases at J, with 18 bases between the two ends. This CDR3 has 15 residues. Germline assignment: CDR1 MDHEN and CDR2 SYDVKM. CDR3 nucleotides: TGTGCCAGCAGTCCCCCCCCCACAGGGACCTCACCCCTCCACTTT. Protein product: CASSPPPTGTSPLHF.

As DNA, the CDR3 is TGTGCCAGCAGCCAAGAAATGTTGGCCGAAAGCACTGAAGCTTTCTTT. The encoded protein is CASSQEMLAESTEAFF. The chain is built from TRBV4-2 and TRBJ1-1; D gene unclear. This CDR3 comprises 16 residues. Trimming took off 0 bases at V and 4 bases at J, with 15 bases between the two ends. Germline V gives CDR1 LGHNA, CDR2 YNFKEQ.

This clone was observed a handful of times. The genes are TRBV5-1 and TRBJ1-5; the match to TRBD1 covers 7 bases. This CDR3 is built from 13 residues. Germline loops: CDR1 SGHRS, CDR2 YFSETQ. V lost 1 base to trimming and J lost 5 bases; unmatched junction nucleotides: 0. The CDR3 DNA follows: TGCGCCAGCAGCTTGACAGGGGATCAGCCCCAGCATTTT. Translated, it gives CASSLTGDQPQHF.

The chain links TRBV6-6 to TRBJ1-2; D unclear. This CDR3 contains 15 residues. Germline CDR1 is MNHNY and CDR2 is SVGAGI (reference sequence). Trimming stripped 4 bases from V and 3 bases from J, with 15 bases between. The CDR3 region has the DNA TGTGCCAGCAGTTTTCAGTCGTCCCTCTACTATGGCTACACCTTC. Its protein product is CASSFQSSLYYGYTF.

The rearrangement links TRBV28 to TRBJ1-2; D perhaps matches TRBD1 (6 bases). The CDR3 covers 15 residues. V gave up 4 bases and J gave up 4 bases, with 16 bases separating them. Germline V lookup: CDR1 MDHEN, CDR2 SYDVKM. CDR3 bases: TGTGCCAGCAGTTCGAGGAACAGGGCCCTCTATGGCTACACCTTC. Translated: CASSSRNRALYGYTF.